This T cell receptor beta chain was sequenced during a study of blood T cell repertoires in COVID-19 (dated by TCRdb to the early 2020s). For the study in its entirety: Samples from collaborators originated in the United States, Italy and Spain and spanned both the acute and convalescent phases of COVID-19. The prospective study material was composed of cDNA or gDNA derived from T cells, B-cell-depleted T cells, or PBMCs. Deeply sampled blood TCRbeta repertoires from subjects exposed to, actively infected with, or recovered from COVID-19 were included in the dataset. The repertoires were made available in a free public database intended to serve as a resource for research on the immune response to SARS-CoV-2. Samples were obtained from the ongoing ImmuneRACE study (first 160 participants) and from 1,254 subjects provided by 6 global collaborators. A de-identified subject ID, COVID-19 status, age in years and sex were almost always included in the sample metadata. Where available, HLA class I and class II types were taken from metadata supplied by the sample provider and were not determined by assay-based typing. What the work shows at the level of the full study, not this receptor alone: Clinical and demographic metadata were provided uncurated, with the amount varying by source and participant.

About this clone itself: Its antigen has not been determined. Base-call qualities are not available, and no considerably larger clone is one nucleotide away.

The collaborating institutions used their own protocols to collect whole blood in K2EDTA tubes. For TCRbeta analysis, collaborators shipped samples as frozen whole blood, isolated PBMCs, or DNA extracted from either of those sample types. Relative to germline, V is 2 bases shorter and J is 7 bases shorter, with 9 bases between their ends. CDR1 and CDR2 were assigned from the germline V gene (reference sequence) as LNHNV and YYDKDF. From the cysteine through the phenylalanine, the CDR3 covers 13 amino acids. Only the CDR3 DNA stays, 39 bases, in frame from base 1. TCRbeta CDR3 regions were amplified from genomic DNA using the immunoSEQ Assay, a bias-controlled multiplex PCR. Under the source paper's analysis protocol: The number of nucleated cells in each sample was estimated by amplification of reference gene primers within the assay. To quantify the absolute abundance of each unique TCRbeta CDR3 rearrangement, sequence reads were collapsed and filtered. For each sample, productive Simpson clonality was calculated as the square root of Simpson's diversity index across productive rearrangements. In its TCRdb copy, this immuneACCESS table keeps in-frame sequences only and misses some clones. Where compared with another copy, unresolved V genes explain less than half of these, and the others have no known cause. V, J and clone size derive from that table, while D and trimming were established from the DNA sequence. The sample table shows 60,000 to 70,000 clones, and around 82% are seen once. About 10% of the sample belongs to the ten largest clones.

This sequence originates from a man aged 50 or older with active COVID-19. The sequence links TRBV15 to TRBJ1-5; matching of 5 bases hints at TRBD1 as the D gene. Sample: peripheral blood. The sequenced DNA is TGTGCCACCAGCAGATCACAGGTCCAGCCCCAGCATTTT. This yields the protein CATSRSQVQPQHF.